This entry lists 7 T cell receptor beta chains sequenced from one sample in a study of CXCR4 blockade with PD-1 therapy in pancreatic cancer. The data were produced by immunoSEQ multiplex PCR, yet TCRdb's version contains in-frame clones alone and is incomplete. This table holds over 2,500 clones, about 44% found once. Source material: tumor tissue. The receptors were sampled from a human donor with pancreatic ductal adenocarcinoma.

The gene calls are TRBV28 and TRBJ1-3; D is ambiguous. Deletions cut 1 base from V and 0 bases from J, with 7 bases between. The CDR3 runs 15 residues. Germline V gene data show CDR1 as MDHEN and CDR2 as SYDVKM. The CDR3 spells CASSLFPDSGNTIYF. CDR3 bases: TGTGCCAGCAGTTTATTCCCCGACTCTGGAAACACCATATATTTT.

The chain couples TRBV18 to TRBJ2-7; the D is unclear. This CDR3 comprises 12 residues. The V and J ends lost 4 bases and 3 bases respectively, with 7 bases between them. Per germline, CDR1 KGHSH and CDR2 LQKENI. CDR3 region: CASSLLDYEQYF. The CDR3 DNA reads as TGTGCCAGCTCACTACTCGACTACGAGCAGTACTTC.

The chain is built from TRBV29-1 and TRBJ2-1; D perhaps matches TRBD1 (6 bases). Deletions cut 5 bases from V and 0 bases from J, with 17 bases between. Germline V lookup: CDR1 SQVTM, CDR2 ANQGSEA. The CDR3 runs 16 residues. This CDR3 reads CSVSSGGSFSYNEQFF. The CDR3 bases are TGCAGCGTTTCCTCTGGGGGCTCGTTCTCCTACAATGAGCAGTTCTTC.

The chain employs TRBV6-8 and TRBJ1-2; tentative D call: TRBD1 (5 bases). This CDR3 spans 15 amino acids. Per germline, CDR1 MNHGY and CDR2 SAAAGT. Trimming cost V 0 bases and J 2 bases, with 10 bases left between them. DNA of the CDR3: TGTGCCAGCAGTTACTCGATGGGGGACAACTATGGCTACACCTTC. It encodes CASSYSMGDNYGYTF.

This rearrangement joins TRBV18 to TRBJ2-1, with D perhaps being TRBD1 or TRBD2 (6 bases each). Germline values: CDR1 KGHSH, CDR2 LQKENI. CDR3 size: 15 residues. V lost 2 bases, J lost 7 bases, and 15 bases lay in between. CDR3 in amino acids: CASSPNLGGGNEQFF. In DNA form, the CDR3 reads TGTGCCAGCTCACCAAATCTCGGGGGCGGGAATGAGCAGTTCTTC.

The gene calls are TRBV28 and TRBJ2-3; 11 nucleotides line up with TRBD1. The CDR3 has 15 amino acids. The V segment lost 5 bases and the J segment 9 bases; nucleotides outside the gene matches: 10. Germline values: CDR1 MDHEN, CDR2 SYDVKM. The CDR3: CASSQPGQGEKTQYF. The CDR3, as DNA: TGTGCCAGCAGTCAACCGGGACAGGGGGAGAAAACGCAGTATTTT.

This rearrangement joins TRBV19 to TRBJ2-3, with TRBD2 matching over 7 bases. Germline V gives CDR1 LNHDA, CDR2 SQIVND (reference sequence). The V gene end was trimmed by 1 base and the J gene end by 3 bases; junction bases not matched to a gene: 4. The CDR3 has 15 amino acids. The CDR3 region is CASSIAGGGTDTQYF. CDR3 sequence (DNA): TGTGCCAGTAGTATAGCGGGAGGAGGGACAGATACGCAGTATTTT.